The rows below give T cell receptor beta chains drawn from one sample of a study of breast tumors, draining lymph nodes, adjacent tissues. A single record per CDR3 protein comes from TCRdb applying MiXCR to the multiplex PCR reads. The sample has some 22,000 distinct CDR3 sequences; approximately 63% are singletons. The sequencing input was tumor-adjacent breast tissue. These receptors were taken from a female donor with breast cancer. Some clones in this sample may be carry-over from other donors' samples. Each CDR3 is given with its conserved first and last residue. The D gene is left open where the match is weak. Not all rows give a size; the values are once, few, many and, for expanded clones, a class.

CDR3nt: TGTGCCAGCAGCTTAGTGAATCAGCCCCAGCATTTT
CDR3aa: CASSLVNQPQHF
abundance: -
v_gene: TRBV11-2
j_gene: TRBJ1-5
d_gene: -

CDR3nt: TGTGCCAGCAAGACAGTAAAAGAGACCCAGTACTTC
CDR3aa: CASKTVKETQYF
abundance: -
v_gene: TRBV28
j_gene: TRBJ2-5
d_gene: -

CDR3nt: TGTGCCAGCAGCTCCCTGGCGGACCGTAGCACAGATACGCAGTATTTT
CDR3aa: CASSSLADRSTDTQYF
abundance: -
v_gene: TRBV11-1
j_gene: TRBJ2-3
d_gene: -

CDR3nt: TGCAGTGCTAGAGACACTCAAGGGCCTCAGCCCCAGCATTTT
CDR3aa: CSARDTQGPQPQHF
abundance: -
v_gene: TRBV20-1
j_gene: TRBJ1-5
d_gene: -

CDR3nt: TGCGCCAGCAGCTTGTTAAGTGGTCGGTACGAGCAGTACTTC
CDR3aa: CASSLLSGRYEQYF
abundance: -
v_gene: TRBV5-1
j_gene: TRBJ2-7
d_gene: -

CDR3nt: TGTGCCAGCAGTTATCGGGCTAATGAAAAACTGTTTTTT
CDR3aa: CASSYRANEKLFF
abundance: many
v_gene: TRBV6-6
j_gene: TRBJ1-4
d_gene: -

CDR3nt: TGTGCCAGCAAGCAGGGCCAAGAGACCCAGTACTTC
CDR3aa: CASKQGQETQYF
abundance: many
v_gene: TRBV6-1
j_gene: TRBJ2-5
d_gene: -

CDR3nt: TGTGCCACCAGTGATCCTTTGAAGGGTGGGGCAGATACGCAGTATTTT
CDR3aa: CATSDPLKGGADTQYF
abundance: -
v_gene: TRBV24-1
j_gene: TRBJ2-3
d_gene: -

CDR3nt: TGTGCCAGCAGCCCACTGGGGGACAGGGTCGTATACTACGAGCAGTACTTC
CDR3aa: CASSPLGDRVVYYEQYF
abundance: -
v_gene: TRBV7-2
j_gene: TRBJ2-7
d_gene: TRBD1

CDR3nt: TGTGCCAGCAGCTTAGTTTGGGCAGATACGCAGTATTTT
CDR3aa: CASSLVWADTQYF
abundance: -
v_gene: TRBV7-3
j_gene: TRBJ2-3
d_gene: -

CDR3nt: TGTGCCAGCAGCTTCGGGCGGCCCTCCTACAATGAGCAGTTCTTC
CDR3aa: CASSFGRPSYNEQFF
abundance: large
v_gene: TRBV11-2
j_gene: TRBJ2-1
d_gene: -

CDR3nt: TGTGCCACCAGCAGAGATCGTCCCTACGAGCAGTACTTC
CDR3aa: CATSRDRPYEQYF
abundance: few
v_gene: TRBV15
j_gene: TRBJ2-7
d_gene: -

CDR3nt: TGTGCCAGTAGTATCCTCGGCTCAAGCAACGAGCAGTACTTC
CDR3aa: CASSILGSSNEQYF
abundance: -
v_gene: TRBV19
j_gene: TRBJ2-7
d_gene: -

CDR3nt: TGCAGTGCTCAACTAGCGGGAGGGCATGTCAATGAGCAGTTCTTC
CDR3aa: CSAQLAGGHVNEQFF
abundance: -
v_gene: TRBV20-1
j_gene: TRBJ2-1
d_gene: TRBD2

CDR3nt: TGTGCCAGCAGCCCCCGGGACGCAGGATCCTACGAGCAGTACTTC
CDR3aa: CASSPRDAGSYEQYF
abundance: -
v_gene: TRBV3-1
j_gene: TRBJ2-7
d_gene: -

CDR3nt: TGTGCCAGCAGCTCCTCGCGGGACAGGCCTGCCTACGAGCAGTACTTC
CDR3aa: CASSSSRDRPAYEQYF
abundance: medium-sized
v_gene: TRBV11-2
j_gene: TRBJ2-7
d_gene: TRBD1

CDR3nt: TGTGCCAGCAGCTGGGCCGTTTATAATTCACCCCTCCACTTT
CDR3aa: CASSWAVYNSPLHF
abundance: once
v_gene: TRBV13
j_gene: TRBJ1-6
d_gene: -

CDR3nt: TGTGCCAGCAGCTTAATGAGCACCACCGGGGAGCTGTTTTTT
CDR3aa: CASSLMSTTGELFF
abundance: -
v_gene: TRBV7-3
j_gene: TRBJ2-2
d_gene: -

CDR3nt: TGCAGCGTTGAACGTTCCCCCGGGGAGCTGTTTTTT
CDR3aa: CSVERSPGELFF
abundance: -
v_gene: TRBV29-1
j_gene: TRBJ2-2
d_gene: -

CDR3nt: TGCGCCAGCAGCGGCGGGACAGCTAATAATGAAAAACTGTTTTTT
CDR3aa: CASSGGTANNEKLFF
abundance: -
v_gene: TRBV5-1
j_gene: TRBJ1-4
d_gene: TRBD1

CDR3nt: TGTGCCTGGAGTGTCTCGCAGGGGTACGAGCAGTACTTC
CDR3aa: CAWSVSQGYEQYF
abundance: -
v_gene: TRBV30
j_gene: TRBJ2-7
d_gene: -

CDR3nt: TGTGCCAGTAGTATTGCTTTTGGGTTGTGGAGGGACGCAGATACGCAGTATTTT
CDR3aa: CASSIAFGLWRDADTQYF
abundance: few
v_gene: TRBV19
j_gene: TRBJ2-3
d_gene: -

CDR3nt: TGTGCCAGCAGCTTTTTCAGGGTTGACGAGCAGTACTTC
CDR3aa: CASSFFRVDEQYF
abundance: -
v_gene: TRBV13
j_gene: TRBJ2-7
d_gene: -

CDR3nt: TGTGCCTGGAGTGTATTAGGGGTGAGGCAGTTCTTC
CDR3aa: CAWSVLGVRQFF
abundance: -
v_gene: TRBV30
j_gene: TRBJ2-1
d_gene: -

CDR3nt: TGTGCCAGCAGCTTCCCATCTCGGTCTGAAGCTTTCTTT
CDR3aa: CASSFPSRSEAFF
abundance: -
v_gene: TRBV7-2
j_gene: TRBJ1-1
d_gene: -

CDR3nt: TGTGCCTGGAGTGCCGGGACAACCCATAGCAATCAGCCCCAGCATTTT
CDR3aa: CAWSAGTTHSNQPQHF
abundance: many
v_gene: TRBV30
j_gene: TRBJ1-5
d_gene: -

CDR3nt: TGCGCCAGCGGCCAAGAAGAAAGGGGGACGAATGAGCAGTTCTTC
CDR3aa: CASGQEERGTNEQFF
abundance: -
v_gene: TRBV4-1
j_gene: TRBJ2-1
d_gene: -

CDR3nt: TGTGCCACCAGCAAACGTACGGGGTACTACAATGAGCAGTTCTTC
CDR3aa: CATSKRTGYYNEQFF
abundance: once
v_gene: TRBV15
j_gene: TRBJ2-1
d_gene: -

CDR3nt: TGCAGTGCTTCGACAGGGTCTTCACCCCTCCACTTT
CDR3aa: CSASTGSSPLHF
abundance: -
v_gene: TRBV20-1
j_gene: TRBJ1-6
d_gene: TRBD1

CDR3nt: TGTGCCAGCAGCCGCCCCGGACGGGAGCTCCACGAGCAGTACTTC
CDR3aa: CASSRPGRELHEQYF
abundance: -
v_gene: TRBV3-1
j_gene: TRBJ2-7
d_gene: -

CDR3nt: TGTGCCACCAGCAGGGCCAGGGGGCGCGTGGATCAGCCCCAGCATTTT
CDR3aa: CATSRARGRVDQPQHF
abundance: once
v_gene: TRBV15
j_gene: TRBJ1-5
d_gene: TRBD1

CDR3nt: TGCAGCGCCAGGACGGTCGCTAACTATGGCTACACCTTC
CDR3aa: CSARTVANYGYTF
abundance: -
v_gene: TRBV29-1
j_gene: TRBJ1-2
d_gene: -

CDR3nt: TGTGCCAGCAGCTTAACAATGGCCCTAGGGAATTCACCCCTCCACTTT
CDR3aa: CASSLTMALGNSPLHF
abundance: -
v_gene: TRBV7-9
j_gene: TRBJ1-6
d_gene: -

CDR3nt: TGTGCCAGCAAGACCCACTACGAGCAGTACTTC
CDR3aa: CASKTHYEQYF
abundance: many
v_gene: TRBV6-1
j_gene: TRBJ2-7
d_gene: -

CDR3nt: TGTGCTGTGACACTAGGGCTCTCCTACGAGCAGTACTTC
CDR3aa: CAVTLGLSYEQYF
abundance: few
v_gene: TRBV30
j_gene: TRBJ2-7
d_gene: -

CDR3nt: TGTGCCAGCAGTACCGGGGTTTCTGGCTACACCTTC
CDR3aa: CASSTGVSGYTF
abundance: -
v_gene: TRBV28
j_gene: TRBJ1-2
d_gene: -

CDR3nt: TGTGCCTGGAGTCGGGACAGGGGCCACGAGCAGTACTTC
CDR3aa: CAWSRDRGHEQYF
abundance: -
v_gene: TRBV30
j_gene: TRBJ2-7
d_gene: TRBD1

CDR3nt: TGCAGTGCTAGAAGATACGGGAGCCAAGAGACCCAGTACTTC
CDR3aa: CSARRYGSQETQYF
abundance: once
v_gene: TRBV20-1
j_gene: TRBJ2-5
d_gene: -

CDR3nt: TGTGCCAGCAGCGATAGCGGGATTGTAAACACCGGGGAGCTGTTTTTT
CDR3aa: CASSDSGIVNTGELFF
abundance: -
v_gene: TRBV7-9
j_gene: TRBJ2-2
d_gene: TRBD2

CDR3nt: TGTGCCAGCAGCTTAGATGGGCAGGACTACGAGCAGTACTTC
CDR3aa: CASSLDGQDYEQYF
abundance: -
v_gene: TRBV11-3
j_gene: TRBJ2-7
d_gene: -

CDR3nt: TGTGCCACCAGCAGGGGCTTACTAGCGGGAAGCGAGCAGTTCTTC
CDR3aa: CATSRGLLAGSEQFF
abundance: -
v_gene: TRBV15
j_gene: TRBJ2-1
d_gene: TRBD2